Listed below are T cell receptor beta chains from one sample, sequenced in a study of identical twins. TCRdb ran MiXCR on the 5' RACE reads and lists one entry per CDR3 protein. The table shows hundreds of thousands of distinct CDR3 sequences, with roughly 12% occurring only once. This sample also belongs to another study, concerning yellow fever vaccine responses in identical twins.

Sequenced: CD8+ T cells sorted from blood. These receptors were obtained from a woman aged 18-30 years in good health. Each CDR3 is given with its conserved first and last residue. Each record gives: V gene, clone size, CDR3 protein. Clone size is stated in some rows and not others, as once, few, many or a class when expanded.

TRBV6-1 NA CASSEVQTGFNYGYTF
TRBV29-1 NA CSVVKGMNEQFF
TRBV13 NA CASSFGNTGLGVLLAKNIQYF
TRBV12-3/TRBV12-4 many CASSFQGGADTQYF
TRBV3-1 few CASSRTLAGPSSYNEQFF
TRBV5-1 many CASSLVSGGGDNEQFF
TRBV29-1 NA CSVPGLAINQETQYF
TRBV3-1 few CASSQGLEVYEQYF
TRBV12-3/TRBV12-4 many CASKLGGGGQPQHF
TRBV6-5 few CASSYTRYQPQHF
TRBV12-3/TRBV12-4 many CASSLLRGGSNEQFF
TRBV20-1 NA CSANGQGSYNEQFF
TRBV20-1 NA CSARDQFSLRNQETQYF
TRBV12-3/TRBV12-4 few CASSSPGWYNEQFF
TRBV3-1 NA CASSQFLAEGTGEQFF
TRBV7-8 once CASSLRLAGFTDTQYF
TRBV7-9 few CASSLETSQETQYF
TRBV4-1 many CASSQDSPRIPETQYF